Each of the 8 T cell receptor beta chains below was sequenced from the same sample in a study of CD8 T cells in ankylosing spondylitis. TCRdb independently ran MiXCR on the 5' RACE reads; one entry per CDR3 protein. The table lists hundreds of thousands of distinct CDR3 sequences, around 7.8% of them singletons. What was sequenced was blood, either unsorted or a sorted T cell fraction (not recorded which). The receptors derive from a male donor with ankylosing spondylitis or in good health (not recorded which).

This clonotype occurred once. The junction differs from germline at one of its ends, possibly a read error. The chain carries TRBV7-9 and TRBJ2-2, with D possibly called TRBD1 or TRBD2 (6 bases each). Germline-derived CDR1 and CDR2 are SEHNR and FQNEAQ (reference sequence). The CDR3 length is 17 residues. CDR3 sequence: CASNPGGGTTNPGELFF. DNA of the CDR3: TGTGCCAGCAACCCCGGCGGCGGGACAACGAACCCCGGGGAGCTGTTTTTT.

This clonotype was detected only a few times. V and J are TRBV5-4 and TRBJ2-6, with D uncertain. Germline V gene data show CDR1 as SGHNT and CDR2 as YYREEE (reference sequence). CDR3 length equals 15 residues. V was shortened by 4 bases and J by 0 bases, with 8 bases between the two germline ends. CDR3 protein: CASSQGRSGANVLTF. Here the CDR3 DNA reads TGTGCCAGCAGCCAAGGACGCTCTGGGGCCAACGTCCTGACTTTC.

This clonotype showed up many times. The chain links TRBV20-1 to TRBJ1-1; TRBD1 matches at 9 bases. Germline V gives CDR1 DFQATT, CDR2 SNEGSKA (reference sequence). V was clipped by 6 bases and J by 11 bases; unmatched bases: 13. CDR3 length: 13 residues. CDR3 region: CSATITGTGQAFF. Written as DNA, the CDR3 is TGCAGTGCGACGATCACCGGGACAGGGCAGGCTTTCTTT.

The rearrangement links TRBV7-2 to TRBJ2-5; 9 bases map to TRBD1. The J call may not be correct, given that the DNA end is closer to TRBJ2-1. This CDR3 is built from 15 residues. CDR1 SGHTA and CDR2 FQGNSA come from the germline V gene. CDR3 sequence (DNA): TGTGCCAGCAGCTTGACAGGGGGTAGAGAGGGAGCCCAGTTCTTC. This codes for CASSLTGGREGAQFF.

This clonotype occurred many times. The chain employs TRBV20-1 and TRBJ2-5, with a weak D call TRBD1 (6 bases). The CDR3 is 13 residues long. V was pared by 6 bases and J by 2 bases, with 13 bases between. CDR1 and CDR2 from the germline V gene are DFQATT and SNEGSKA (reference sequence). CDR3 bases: TGCAGTGCCGCCGCCGGACAGCAAGAGACCCAGTACTTC. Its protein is CSAAAGQQETQYF.

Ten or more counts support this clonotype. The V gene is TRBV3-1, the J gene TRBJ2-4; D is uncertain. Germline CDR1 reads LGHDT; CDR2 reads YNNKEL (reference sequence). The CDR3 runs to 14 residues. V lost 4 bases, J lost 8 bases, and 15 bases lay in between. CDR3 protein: CASSPFPVVDIQYF. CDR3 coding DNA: TGTGCCAGCAGCCCCTTCCCCGTGGTGGACATTCAGTACTTC. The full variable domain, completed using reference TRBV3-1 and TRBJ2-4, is DTAVSQTPKYLVTQMGNDKSIKCEQNLGHDTMYWYKQDSKKFLKIMFSYNNKELIINETVPNRFSPKSPDKAHLNLHINSLELGDSAVYFCASSPFPVVDIQYFGAGTRLSVL.

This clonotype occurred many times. The DNA of the CDR3 is TGTGCCAGCAGCCCGGGACAGTCGGCCGGAAACACCATATATTTT. It is translated as CASSPGQSAGNTIYF. The chain combines TRBV7-8 with TRBJ1-3; TRBD1 agrees at 7 bases. The germline CDR1 and CDR2 sequences are SGHVS and FQNEAQ. The CDR3 spans 15 residues. Germline trimming cut 5 bases from V and 4 bases from J; bases unmatched to any gene: 8.

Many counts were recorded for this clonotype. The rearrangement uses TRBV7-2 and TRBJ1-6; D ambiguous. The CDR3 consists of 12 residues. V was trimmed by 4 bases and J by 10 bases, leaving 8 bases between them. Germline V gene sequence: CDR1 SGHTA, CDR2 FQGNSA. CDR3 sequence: CASSYTGSPLHF. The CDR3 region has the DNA TGTGCCAGCAGCTACACCGGGTCACCCCTCCACTTT.